Listed here is a single TCR beta chain. These data come from a study of cytomegalovirus exposure and HLA in healthy donors. The CDR3 contains 14 residues. The germline V gene has CDR1 LNHDA and CDR2 SQIVND (reference sequence). V lost 5 bases to trimming and J lost 5 bases; unmatched junction nucleotides: 7. Amplification used 60 Vbeta primers and 13 Jbeta primers. Only in-frame clones appear in the TCRdb table, and some are missing; sequencing was by immunoSEQ multiplex PCR. The profile shows 200,000 or so clones, about 77% of them singletons. The TCR originated in a woman under 40 in good health and CMV-seropositive. V and J are TRBV19 and TRBJ2-7, with TRBD1 matching 9 bases. Material for sequencing was PBMCs. As DNA, the CDR3 is TGTGCCAGTAGTTTCGGGACAGGGCGCGACGAGCAGTACTTC. Amino acid sequence: CASSFGTGRDEQYF.